This is a list of T cell receptor beta chains from one sample in a study of cytomegalovirus exposure and HLA in healthy donors. The method was immunoSEQ multiplex PCR; TCRdb's version includes in-frame clones alone and lacks a portion of them. Among some 180,000 clones listed, more than 60% were seen once. Source material: PBMCs. The receptors were gathered from an older woman in good health and CMV-seropositive. The CDR3 runs from the conserved cysteine through the conserved F or W. The D gene is left open where the match is weak. The size of a clone is reported for some rows only, either as once, few or many, or as a class for expanded clones.

j_call: TRBJ2-7; v_call: TRBV28; clone_size: .; d_call: .; cdr3_aa: CASRASREQYF; cdr3_nt: TGTGCCAGCAGGGCTAGCCGCGAGCAGTACTTC
j_call: TRBJ2-5; v_call: TRBV28; clone_size: .; d_call: .; cdr3_aa: CASSLGGRGAETQYF; cdr3_nt: TGTGCCAGCAGTTTAGGTGGCAGGGGAGCGGAGACCCAGTACTTC
j_call: TRBJ2-4; v_call: TRBV27; clone_size: .; d_call: .; cdr3_aa: CASSPWGERNIQYF; cdr3_nt: TGTGCCAGCAGCCCCTGGGGGGAGAGAAACATTCAGTACTTC
j_call: TRBJ1-6; v_call: TRBV27; clone_size: few; d_call: .; cdr3_aa: CASNTLGRGNSPLHF; cdr3_nt: TGTGCCAGCAACACCCTGGGCAGGGGTAATTCACCCCTCCACTTT
j_call: TRBJ2-1; v_call: TRBV5-1; clone_size: .; d_call: TRBD1; cdr3_aa: CASSLAQGGEQFF; cdr3_nt: TGCGCCAGCAGCTTGGCACAAGGGGGCGAGCAGTTCTTC
j_call: TRBJ1-6; v_call: TRBV5-1; clone_size: .; d_call: TRBD1; cdr3_aa: CASSTGQGEWNSPLHF; cdr3_nt: TGCGCCAGCAGCACGGGACAGGGGGAATGGAATTCACCCCTCCACTTT
j_call: TRBJ2-7; v_call: TRBV30; clone_size: .; d_call: .; cdr3_aa: CAWSVKGNYEQYF; cdr3_nt: TGTGCCTGGAGTGTAAAGGGGAACTACGAGCAGTACTTC
j_call: TRBJ1-6; v_call: TRBV5-6; clone_size: once; d_call: TRBD1; cdr3_aa: CASSSGTGDYNSPLHF; cdr3_nt: TGTGCCAGCAGCTCCGGGACAGGGGACTATAATTCACCCCTCCACTTT
j_call: TRBJ2-3; v_call: TRBV9; clone_size: .; d_call: .; cdr3_aa: CASSVGGRGPTDTQYF; cdr3_nt: TGTGCCAGCAGCGTAGGGGGGCGGGGGCCGACAGATACGCAGTATTTT
j_call: TRBJ2-1; v_call: TRBV29-1; clone_size: few; d_call: TRBD1; cdr3_aa: CSVEEGGGTGSLEEQFF; cdr3_nt: TGCAGCGTTGAGGAAGGTGGTGGGACAGGGAGCCTAGAGGAGCAGTTCTTC
j_call: TRBJ1-3; v_call: TRBV5-6; clone_size: few; d_call: TRBD1; cdr3_aa: CASSLLAHRGRSWGNTIYF; cdr3_nt: TGTGCCAGCAGCTTACTCGCTCACAGGGGGCGATCTTGGGGAAACACCATATATTTT
j_call: TRBJ2-1; v_call: TRBV11-2; clone_size: few; d_call: .; cdr3_aa: CASGTVDWRNEQFF; cdr3_nt: TGTGCCAGCGGCACCGTGGACTGGCGGAATGAGCAGTTCTTC
j_call: TRBJ1-4; v_call: TRBV7-3; clone_size: .; d_call: .; cdr3_aa: CASSSGVGEKLFF; cdr3_nt: TGTGCCAGCAGCTCCGGGGTGGGGGAAAAACTGTTTTTT
j_call: TRBJ1-4; v_call: TRBV5-6; clone_size: .; d_call: .; cdr3_aa: CASSWKPSGSGEKLFF; cdr3_nt: TGTGCCAGCAGCTGGAAGCCATCAGGGTCCGGGGAAAAACTGTTTTTT
j_call: TRBJ1-1; v_call: TRBV6-4; clone_size: few; d_call: TRBD1; cdr3_aa: CASKAYPGGLNTEAFF; cdr3_nt: TGTGCCAGCAAGGCTTATCCAGGGGGCCTGAACACTGAAGCTTTCTTT
j_call: TRBJ1-2; v_call: TRBV27; clone_size: few; d_call: TRBD1; cdr3_aa: CASSRTGDYGYTF; cdr3_nt: TGTGCCAGCAGTCGGACAGGGGACTATGGCTACACCTTC
j_call: TRBJ2-1; v_call: TRBV5-1; clone_size: .; d_call: TRBD2; cdr3_aa: CASGTSGSYNEQFF; cdr3_nt: TGCGCCAGCGGGACTAGCGGGAGTTACAATGAGCAGTTCTTC
j_call: TRBJ2-1; v_call: TRBV7-9; clone_size: once; d_call: TRBD2; cdr3_aa: CASSLVAGGPYNEQFF; cdr3_nt: TGTGCCAGCAGCTTAGTCGCGGGAGGGCCCTACAATGAGCAGTTCTTC
j_call: TRBJ2-2; v_call: TRBV19; clone_size: .; d_call: .; cdr3_aa: CATLGGVYRELFF; cdr3_nt: TGTGCCACACTGGGGGGTGTTTACCGGGAGCTGTTTTTT
j_call: TRBJ2-3; v_call: TRBV7-2; clone_size: few; d_call: .; cdr3_aa: CASSLGASSRPSTDTQYF; cdr3_nt: TGTGCCAGCAGCTTAGGGGCTAGCTCGCGCCCTAGCACAGATACGCAGTATTTT
j_call: TRBJ2-1; v_call: TRBV7-2; clone_size: .; d_call: .; cdr3_aa: CASSSSGGSSYNEQFF; cdr3_nt: TGTGCCAGCAGCTCCAGTGGGGGGAGCTCCTACAATGAGCAGTTCTTC